Listed below are T cell receptor beta chains from one sample, sequenced in a study of T cells expressing NK-cell markers. TCRdb re-called the 5' RACE reads; one entry per CDR3 protein, DNA not given. The ten top clones account for around 5%, within a sample of roughly 350,000 distinct CDR3 sequences. Sequencing was carried out using blood T cells: a sorted CD56 or NKG2C T cell subset, CD4+ or CD8+ T cells, or bulk PBMC T cells (not recorded which). The receptors shown here come from a man aged 18-75 years in good health. Both conserved end residues are part of each CDR3.

V gene: TRBV2
J gene: TRBJ1-2
CDR3 protein: CASSLLLATPNGYTF

V gene: TRBV5-8
J gene: TRBJ1-1
CDR3 protein: CASKKVAGGTMNTEAFF

V gene: TRBV5-5
J gene: TRBJ1-4
CDR3 protein: CASRADSATNEKLFF

V gene: TRBV19
J gene: TRBJ2-1
CDR3 protein: CASSGTGVINEQFF

V gene: TRBV11-2
J gene: TRBJ2-1
CDR3 protein: CASSPDKAGSNEQFF

V gene: TRBV7-8
J gene: TRBJ2-1
CDR3 protein: CASSPIWWTGGRNEQFF

V gene: TRBV20-1
J gene: TRBJ2-5
CDR3 protein: CSANPTETQYF

V gene: TRBV30
J gene: TRBJ1-1
CDR3 protein: CAWVGTGEAFF

V gene: TRBV5-1
J gene: TRBJ2-6
CDR3 protein: CASSLPTVSGANVLTF

V gene: TRBV28
J gene: TRBJ2-5
CDR3 protein: CASRGTGETQYF

V gene: TRBV6-6
J gene: TRBJ1-1
CDR3 protein: CASLWSKNTEAFF

V gene: TRBV18
J gene: TRBJ1-5
CDR3 protein: CASSESQGIQPQHF

V gene: TRBV20-1
J gene: TRBJ2-1
CDR3 protein: CSARALAGGEQFF

V gene: TRBV7-2
J gene: TRBJ1-3
CDR3 protein: CASSGGTGDFSGNTIYF

V gene: TRBV20-1
J gene: TRBJ2-5
CDR3 protein: CSARDMRGKGETQYF

V gene: TRBV5-1
J gene: TRBJ2-6
CDR3 protein: CASSLGGYSGANVLTF

V gene: TRBV3-1
J gene: TRBJ1-5
CDR3 protein: CASSPAGGGGNQPQHF

V gene: TRBV7-7
J gene: TRBJ2-3
CDR3 protein: CASSLREADTQYF

V gene: TRBV7-2
J gene: TRBJ2-7
CDR3 protein: CASSSRGGGPYEQYF

V gene: TRBV6-1
J gene: TRBJ2-7
CDR3 protein: CASSSRDRVSYEQYF

V gene: TRBV7-9
J gene: TRBJ2-3
CDR3 protein: CASTTLNTQYF

V gene: TRBV24-1
J gene: TRBJ2-3
CDR3 protein: CATSGGGAGTDTQYF

V gene: TRBV2
J gene: TRBJ2-1
CDR3 protein: CASRESRTGGKRFNEQFF

V gene: TRBV11-3
J gene: TRBJ2-3
CDR3 protein: CASSLGTGLSTDTQYF

V gene: TRBV3-1
J gene: TRBJ2-5
CDR3 protein: CASSQDPTSGEETQYF

V gene: TRBV6-2/TRBV6-3
J gene: TRBJ2-1
CDR3 protein: CASRGTSGVFGEQFF

V gene: TRBV6-5
J gene: TRBJ1-1
CDR3 protein: CASSYPTGHTEAFF

V gene: TRBV2
J gene: TRBJ2-7
CDR3 protein: CASSGGIQGFEQYF

V gene: TRBV5-1
J gene: TRBJ1-2
CDR3 protein: CASTLMGQGVYGYTF

V gene: TRBV10-3
J gene: TRBJ2-3
CDR3 protein: CAIAGVDTQYF

V gene: TRBV6-2/TRBV6-3
J gene: TRBJ1-1
CDR3 protein: CASTTGLNTEAFF

V gene: TRBV7-6
J gene: TRBJ2-1
CDR3 protein: CASSTWTVNEQFF

V gene: TRBV12-3/TRBV12-4
J gene: TRBJ2-6
CDR3 protein: CASSFRSSGRFGANVLTF

V gene: TRBV20-1
J gene: TRBJ2-5
CDR3 protein: CSARDFGGGALETQYF

V gene: TRBV6-1
J gene: TRBJ2-7
CDR3 protein: CASSTHPGQGNEQYF

V gene: TRBV20-1
J gene: TRBJ2-1
CDR3 protein: CSASKGTSGGNEQFF

V gene: TRBV3-1
J gene: TRBJ2-3
CDR3 protein: CASSQAREPATDTQYF